The 15 T cell receptor beta chains reported below all come from one sample, sequenced in a study of cytotoxic CD8 clonotypes in ibrutinib-treated CLL. The method was immunoSEQ multiplex PCR; TCRdb's version includes in-frame clones alone and lacks a portion of them. Of roughly 200,000 clones in the sample, 70% are singletons; the top ten hold approximately 6%. Here the sequenced sample was PBMCs, taken after 12 months of ibrutinib treatment. These TCRs come from a human donor with chronic lymphocytic leukemia.

The chain joins TRBV7-6 to TRBJ2-7; TRBD2 aligns across 10 bases. V shed 5 bases and J 5 bases; nucleotides not matched to a gene: 3. Germline CDR1 is SGHVS and CDR2 is FNYEAQ. This CDR3 comprises 13 residues. The CDR3 loop reads CASSPGTSDEQYF. The DNA for the CDR3 is TGTGCCAGCAGCCCGGGGACTAGCGACGAGCAGTACTTC.

V usage is TRBV6-5 and J usage is TRBJ1-2; D gene uncertain. V lost 6 bases to trimming and J lost 1 base, with 15 bases between them. The length of the CDR3 is 15 residues. Germline CDR1 reads MNHEY; CDR2 reads SVGAGI. The CDR3 DNA reads TGTGCCAGCAGCAGCCATCGGGTTGATAACTATGGCTACACCTTC. This sequence encodes CASSSHRVDNYGYTF.

This sequence joins TRBV2 and TRBJ2-7; D not resolved. The V gene lost 5 bases and the J gene lost 4 bases, with 24 bases spanning the gap. Germline V gives CDR1 SNHLY, CDR2 FYNNEI. The CDR3 has 17 amino acids. As DNA, the CDR3 is TGTGCCAGCAGTCCCCCAGGTTGGTCGAAACACGCATACGAGCAGTACTTC. Translated, it gives CASSPPGWSKHAYEQYF.

This clone was seen only a few times. The gene calls are TRBV10-3 and TRBJ1-1; D not certain. Trimming shortened V by 0 bases and J by 1 base, and 3 bases separated the two germline ends. CDR1 is ENHRY and CDR2 is SYGVKD in the germline V gene. The CDR3 has 13 amino acids. DNA of the CDR3: TGTGCCATCAGTGAGTCTTGGAACACTGAAGCTTTCTTT. It translates to CAISESWNTEAFF.

This clone was detected only once. This chain links TRBV6-5 with TRBJ2-7; D unclear. The V gene's germline CDR1 is MNHEY and CDR2 SVGAGI. The CDR3 extends over 13 amino acids. V lost 0 bases and J 7 bases, leaving 10 bases between the germline ends. The CDR3 DNA reads TGTGCCAGCAGTTACTCGAATCCGAGGGAGCAGTACTTC. Translating it yields CASSYSNPREQYF.

The chain joins TRBV30 to TRBJ1-1; D remains unclear. The CDR3 has 11 amino acids. From germline, CDR1 is GTSNPN and CDR2 SVGIG (reference sequence). The V and J ends lost 3 bases and 7 bases respectively, with 9 bases between them. CDR3 in DNA: TGTGCCTGGAGCGCTCGGGGTGAAGCTTTCTTT. The encoded protein is CAWSARGEAFF.

The chain couples TRBV12-5 to TRBJ2-1, with 7 bases fitting TRBD1. The V gene's germline CDR1 is LGHNT and CDR2 FRNRAP. This CDR3 spans 17 amino acids. Unmatched junction bases numbered 12, after V lost 0 bases and J lost 7 bases. The CDR3 loop is CASGLVRYQGVANEQFF. The CDR3 DNA sequence: TGTGCTAGTGGTTTGGTACGATATCAGGGGGTGGCAAATGAGCAGTTCTTC.

The chain has TRBV15 and TRBJ1-6, with a possible D match to TRBD1 (6 bases). Germline V lookup: CDR1 LNHNV, CDR2 YYDKDF (reference sequence). V was shortened by 4 bases and J by 10 bases, with 17 bases between the two germline ends. This CDR3 is 15 amino acids long. CDR3 bases: TGTGCCACCAGCACACCTACAGGGTTTGGGTCACCCCTCCACTTT. Translation: CATSTPTGFGSPLHF.

This clone was counted once. The V gene is TRBV21-1, the J gene TRBJ1-2; the D call TRBD1 from the table was never checked on the DNA. TRBV21-1 is reported as a pseudogene. CDR3 size: 14 residues. The CDR3 reads CASSRLWQGYGYTF. In nucleotides, the CDR3 is TGTGCCAGCAGCCGACTGTGGCAGGGTTATGGCTACACCTTC.

The rearrangement joins TRBV2 to TRBJ1-2, with D perhaps TRBD1 (5 bases). Between the trimmed V and J ends, which lost 3 bases and 0 bases, there was a span of 14 bases. The germline V gene has CDR1 SNHLY and CDR2 FYNNEI. The CDR3 spans 16 residues. The CDR3 region is CASSETGQGANYGYTF. Here the CDR3 DNA reads TGTGCCAGCAGTGAGACCGGTCAGGGAGCTAACTATGGCTACACCTTC. The full variable domain, in which reference TRBV2 and TRBJ1-2 provide the parts outside the CDR3, is EPEVTQTPSHQVTQMGQEVILRCVPISNHLYFYWYRQILGQKVEFLVSFYNNEISEKSEIFDDQFSVERPDGSNFTLKIRSTKLEDSAMYFCASSETGQGANYGYTFGSGTRLTVV.

The rearrangement uses TRBV4-3 and TRBJ1-5; TRBD1 is a possible D gene (5 bases). The CDR3 covers 18 residues. Germline V lookup: CDR1 LGHNA, CDR2 YSLEER. Trimming stripped 0 bases from V and 3 bases from J, with 18 bases between. CDR3 sequence (DNA): TGCGCCAGCAGCCAAGATGGAGGCAGGGTAGTTCTCAATCAGCCCCAGCATTTT. Its translation: CASSQDGGRVVLNQPQHF.

V and J are TRBV29-1 and TRBJ1-2; 10 nucleotides align to TRBD1. V dropped 4 bases and J dropped 2; count of bases not matched to a gene: 7. The germline CDR1 and CDR2 sequences are SQVTM and ANQGSEA. The CDR3 runs to 15 residues. The CDR3 bases are TGCAGCGTTGGAAGCCGACAGGGGGCGAACTATGGCTACACCTTC. It is translated as CSVGSRQGANYGYTF. Full variable domain (outside the CDR3, taken from reference TRBV29-1 and TRBJ1-2): SAVISQKPSRDICQRGTSLTIQCQVDSQVTMMFWYRQQPGQSLTLIATANQGSEATYESGFVIDKFPISRPNLTFSTLTVSNMSPEDSSIYLCSVGSRQGANYGYTFGSGTRLTVV.

The CDR3 reads CASSPITGATTGELFF. The CDR3, as DNA: TGTGCCAGCAGCCCAATTACCGGGGCTACCACCGGGGAGCTGTTTTTT. The gene calls are TRBV5-6 and TRBJ2-2; D may be TRBD1 or TRBD2 (5 bases each). Germline CDR1 is SGHDT and CDR2 is YYEEEE. The V end lost 4 bases, the J end lost 4 bases, and 17 bases lay between the germline ends. This CDR3 is 16 amino acids long.

This rearrangement joins TRBV6-5 to TRBJ2-1; 12 bases are shared with TRBD2. The junction had 6 bases not matched to a gene; V was cut back by 6 bases and J by 6 bases. Germline CDR1 is MNHEY and CDR2 is SVGAGI. This CDR3 is built from 15 residues. The CDR3 loop is CASSLGLAGVNEQFF. DNA of the CDR3: TGTGCCAGCAGCCTGGGACTAGCGGGTGTCAATGAGCAGTTCTTC.

This clone was found once. This chain uses TRBV28 with TRBJ2-7; D gene unclear. The CDR3 is 15 residues long. CDR1 and CDR2 (germline): MDHEN, SYDVKM. V was shortened by 7 bases and J by 2 bases, with 18 bases between the two germline ends. For the CDR3, the DNA is TGTGCCAGCACCCGTCCGGGCGGCTTAGCCTACGAGCAGTACTTC. Protein product: CASTRPGGLAYEQYF.